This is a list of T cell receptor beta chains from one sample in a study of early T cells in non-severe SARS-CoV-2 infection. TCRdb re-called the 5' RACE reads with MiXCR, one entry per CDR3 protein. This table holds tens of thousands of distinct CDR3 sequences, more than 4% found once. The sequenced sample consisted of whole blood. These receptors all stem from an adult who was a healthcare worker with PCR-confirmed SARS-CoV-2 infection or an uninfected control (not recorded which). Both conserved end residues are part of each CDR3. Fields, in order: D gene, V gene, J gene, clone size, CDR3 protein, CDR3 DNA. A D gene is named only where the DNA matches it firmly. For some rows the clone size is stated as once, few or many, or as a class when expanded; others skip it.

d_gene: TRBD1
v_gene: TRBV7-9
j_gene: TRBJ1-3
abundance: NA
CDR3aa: CASSSSRDRVGNTIYF
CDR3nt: TGTGCCAGCAGCTCGTCCCGGGACAGGGTTGGAAACACCATATATTTT

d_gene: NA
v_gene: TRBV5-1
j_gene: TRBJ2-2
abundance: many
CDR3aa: CASSLAGDTGELFF
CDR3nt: TGCGCCAGCAGCTTGGCGGGGGACACCGGGGAGCTGTTTTTT

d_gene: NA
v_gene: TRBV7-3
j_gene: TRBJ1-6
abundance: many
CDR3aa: CASSLHRVSPLHF
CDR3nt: TGTGCCAGCAGCCTCCACAGGGTTTCACCCCTCCACTTT

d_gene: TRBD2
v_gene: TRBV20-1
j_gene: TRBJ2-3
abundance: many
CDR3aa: CSASRLAGVGTDTQYF
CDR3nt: TGCAGTGCTAGCCGTCTAGCGGGAGTAGGCACAGATACGCAGTATTTT

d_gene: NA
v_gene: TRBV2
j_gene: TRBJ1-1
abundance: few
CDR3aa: CASSAGLDTEAFF
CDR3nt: TGTGCCAGCAGTGCAGGGTTGGACACTGAAGCTTTCTTT

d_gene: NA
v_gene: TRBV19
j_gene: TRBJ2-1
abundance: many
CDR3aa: CASSIAEPSYNEQFF
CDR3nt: TGTGCCAGTAGTATAGCGGAACCCTCCTACAATGAGCAGTTCTTC

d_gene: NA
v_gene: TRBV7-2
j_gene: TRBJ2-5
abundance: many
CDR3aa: CASSLLGGRETQYF
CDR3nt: TGTGCCAGCAGCTTACTGGGGGGGCGTGAGACCCAGTACTTC

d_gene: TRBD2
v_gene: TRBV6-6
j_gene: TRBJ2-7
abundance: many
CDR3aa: CASSLAGGSYEQYF
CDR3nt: TGTGCCAGCAGTTTAGCGGGAGGCTCCTACGAGCAGTACTTC

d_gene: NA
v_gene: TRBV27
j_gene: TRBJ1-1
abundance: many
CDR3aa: CASSLLGVSAEAFF
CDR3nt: TGTGCCAGCAGTTTATTGGGGGTTAGCGCTGAAGCTTTCTTT

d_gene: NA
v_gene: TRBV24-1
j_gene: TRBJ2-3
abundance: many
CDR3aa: CATSDPGLDSDTQYF
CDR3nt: TGTGCCACCAGTGACCCTGGACTCGATTCTGATACGCAGTATTTT

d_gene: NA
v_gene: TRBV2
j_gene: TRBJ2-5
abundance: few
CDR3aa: CASSEWGEETQYF
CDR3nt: TGTGCCAGCAGTGAATGGGGGGAAGAGACCCAGTACTTC

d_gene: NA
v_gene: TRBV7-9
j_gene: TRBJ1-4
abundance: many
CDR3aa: CASSLAGSHDGEKLFF
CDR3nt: TGTGCCAGCAGCTTAGCGGGCAGCCATGACGGAGAAAAACTGTTTTTT

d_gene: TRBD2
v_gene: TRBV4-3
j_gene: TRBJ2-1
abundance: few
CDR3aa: CASSQDSGLALYNEQFF
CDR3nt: TGCGCCAGCAGCCAAGATTCGGGACTAGCCTTATACAATGAGCAGTTCTTC

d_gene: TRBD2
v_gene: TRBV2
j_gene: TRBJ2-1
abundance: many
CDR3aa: CASTGGTSGSNEQFF
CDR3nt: TGTGCCAGCACTGGAGGGACTAGCGGGAGTAATGAGCAGTTCTTC

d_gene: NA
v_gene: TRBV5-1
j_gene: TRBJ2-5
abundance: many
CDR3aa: CASSPWPEETQYF
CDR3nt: TGCGCCAGCAGCCCCTGGCCGGAGGAGACCCAGTACTTC

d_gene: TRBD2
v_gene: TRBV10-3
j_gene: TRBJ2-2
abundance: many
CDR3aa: CAISRLAGGSTGELFF
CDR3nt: TGTGCCATCAGCAGACTAGCGGGAGGTTCGACCGGGGAGCTGTTTTTT

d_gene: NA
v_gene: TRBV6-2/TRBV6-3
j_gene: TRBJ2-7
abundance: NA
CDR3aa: CASNSIRDVSYEQYF
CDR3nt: TGTGCCAGCAACTCGATCCGGGACGTCTCCTACGAGCAGTACTTC

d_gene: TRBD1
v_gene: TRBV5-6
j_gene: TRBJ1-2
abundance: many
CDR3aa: CASSSTLTGSYGYTF
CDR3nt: TGTGCCAGCAGCTCTACCTTGACAGGGAGTTATGGCTACACCTTC

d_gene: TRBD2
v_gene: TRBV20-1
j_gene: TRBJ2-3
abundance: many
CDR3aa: CSATGLAATSSTDTQYF
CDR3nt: TGCAGTGCGACGGGACTAGCGGCCACTTCTAGCACAGATACGCAGTATTTT

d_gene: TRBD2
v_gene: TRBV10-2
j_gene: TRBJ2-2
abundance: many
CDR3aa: CAISSSGWELFF
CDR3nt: TGCGCCATCTCTTCTAGCGGGTGGGAGCTGTTTTTT

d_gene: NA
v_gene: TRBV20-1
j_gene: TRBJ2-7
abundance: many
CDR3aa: CSASTGLSPYEQYF
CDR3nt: TGCAGTGCTAGCACGGGTCTTTCCCCCTACGAGCAGTACTTC

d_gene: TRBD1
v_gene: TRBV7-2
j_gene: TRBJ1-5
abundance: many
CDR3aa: CASSLQGTVNQPQHF
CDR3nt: TGTGCCAGCAGCCTTCAAGGGACAGTCAATCAGCCCCAGCATTTT

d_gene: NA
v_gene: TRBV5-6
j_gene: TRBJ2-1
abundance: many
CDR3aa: CASSLVSPGNNEQFF
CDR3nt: TGTGCCAGCAGCTTGGTTTCGCCAGGCAACAATGAGCAGTTCTTC

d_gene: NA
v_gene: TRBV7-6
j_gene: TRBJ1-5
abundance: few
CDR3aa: CASSPGPSQPQHF
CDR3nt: TGTGCCAGCAGTCCCGGCCCCAGTCAGCCCCAGCATTTT

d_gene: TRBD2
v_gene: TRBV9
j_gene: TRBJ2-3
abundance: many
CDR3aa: CASSSAGGGSGTDTQYF
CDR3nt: TGTGCCAGCAGCTCAGCGGGAGGAGGGTCGGGCACAGATACGCAGTATTTT

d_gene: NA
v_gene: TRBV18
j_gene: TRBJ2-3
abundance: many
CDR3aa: CASSRETDTQYF
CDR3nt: TGTGCCAGCTCTCGCGAAACAGATACGCAGTATTTT

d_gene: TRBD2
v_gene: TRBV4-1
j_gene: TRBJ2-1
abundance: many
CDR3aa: CASSPGTSAYNEQFF
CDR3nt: TGCGCCAGCAGCCCAGGGACTAGCGCCTACAATGAGCAGTTCTTC

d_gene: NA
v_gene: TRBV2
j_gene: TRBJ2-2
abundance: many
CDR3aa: CASIPTLWGEGAGELFF
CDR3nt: TGTGCCAGCATCCCGACCCTGTGGGGGGAAGGCGCCGGGGAGCTGTTTTTT

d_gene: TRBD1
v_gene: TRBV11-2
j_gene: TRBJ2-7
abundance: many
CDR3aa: CASSTDRGVGHEQYF
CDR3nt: TGTGCCAGCAGCACGGACAGGGGGGTAGGCCACGAGCAGTACTTC

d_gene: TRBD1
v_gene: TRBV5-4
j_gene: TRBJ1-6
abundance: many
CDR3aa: CASSLGDRNSPLHF
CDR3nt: TGTGCCAGCAGCTTGGGGGACAGAAATTCACCCCTCCACTTT

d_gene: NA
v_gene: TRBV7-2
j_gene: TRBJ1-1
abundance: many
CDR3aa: CASSLASGNTEAFF
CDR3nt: TGTGCCAGCAGCTTGGCCTCAGGAAACACTGAAGCTTTCTTT

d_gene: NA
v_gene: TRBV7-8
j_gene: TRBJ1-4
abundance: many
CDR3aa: CASSLVAQGNEKLFF
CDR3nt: TGTGCCAGCAGCTTAGTCGCACAGGGAAATGAAAAACTGTTTTTT

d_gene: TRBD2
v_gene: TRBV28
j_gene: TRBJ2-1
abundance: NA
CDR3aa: CASTGPGLAGAHNEQFF
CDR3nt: TGTGCCAGCACCGGTCCTGGACTAGCGGGAGCCCACAATGAGCAGTTCTTC

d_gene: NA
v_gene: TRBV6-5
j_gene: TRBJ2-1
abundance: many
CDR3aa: CASSYGPGEQFF
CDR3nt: TGTGCCAGCAGTTACGGCCCGGGGGAGCAGTTCTTC

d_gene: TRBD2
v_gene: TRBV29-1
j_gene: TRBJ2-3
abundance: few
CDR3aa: CSVQGTSGRDTQYF
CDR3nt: TGCAGCGTACAAGGGACTAGCGGGAGGGATACGCAGTATTTT

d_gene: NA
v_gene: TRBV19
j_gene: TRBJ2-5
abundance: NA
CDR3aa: CASSINREETQYF
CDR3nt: TGTGCCAGTAGTATCAACAGGGAAGAGACCCAGTACTTC

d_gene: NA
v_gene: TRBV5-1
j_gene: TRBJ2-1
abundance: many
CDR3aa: CASSLSSYNEQFF
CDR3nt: TGCGCCAGCAGCTTGAGCTCCTACAATGAGCAGTTCTTC

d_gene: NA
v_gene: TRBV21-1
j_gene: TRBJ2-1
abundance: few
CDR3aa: CASSNPPGLAPRFYSYNEQFF
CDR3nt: TGTGCCAGCAGCAATCCCCCGGGACTAGCGCCCCGATTTTACTCCTACAATGAGCAGTTCTTC

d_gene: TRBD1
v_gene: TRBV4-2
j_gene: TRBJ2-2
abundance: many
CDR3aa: CASSQADRAGELFF
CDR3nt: TGTGCCAGCAGCCAAGCGGACAGGGCCGGGGAGCTGTTTTTT

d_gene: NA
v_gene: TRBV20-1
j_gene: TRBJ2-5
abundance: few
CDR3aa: CSATPPDLMGETQYF
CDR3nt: TGCAGTGCTACCCCCCCGGACTTGATGGGCGAGACCCAGTACTTC

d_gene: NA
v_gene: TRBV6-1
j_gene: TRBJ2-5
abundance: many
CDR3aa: CASSGDGQETQYF
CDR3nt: TGTGCCAGCAGTGGGGACGGCCAAGAGACCCAGTACTTC

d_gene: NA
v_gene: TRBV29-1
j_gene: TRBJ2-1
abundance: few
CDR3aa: CSVRDGLSSYNEQFF
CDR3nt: TGCAGCGTTAGGGACGGGTTAAGCTCCTACAATGAGCAGTTCTTC

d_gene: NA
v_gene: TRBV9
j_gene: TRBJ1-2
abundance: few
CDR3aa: CASSVGMEYGYTF
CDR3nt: TGTGCCAGCAGCGTAGGCATGGAATATGGCTACACCTTC

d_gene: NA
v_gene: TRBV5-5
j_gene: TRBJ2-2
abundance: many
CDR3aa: CASSSSGTANTGELFF
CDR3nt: TGTGCCAGCAGCTCCTCCGGGACGGCGAACACCGGGGAGCTGTTTTTT

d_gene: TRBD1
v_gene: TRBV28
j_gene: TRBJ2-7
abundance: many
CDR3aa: CASSPHRDRDNEQYF
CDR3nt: TGTGCCAGCAGTCCCCACCGGGACAGGGACAACGAGCAGTACTTC

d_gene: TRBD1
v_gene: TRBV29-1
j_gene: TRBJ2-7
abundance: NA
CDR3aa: CSARGQSYEQYF
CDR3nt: TGCAGCGCCAGGGGACAGTCCTACGAGCAGTACTTC